This T cell receptor (beta chain) was sequenced during a study of cytomegalovirus exposure and HLA in healthy donors. PCR primers comprised 60 Vbeta and 13 Jbeta primers. Sequencing was performed with immunoSEQ multiplex PCR; in TCRdb, only in-frame clones are kept and a portion is missing. The sample comprises more than 80,000 clones, 82% of which are singletons, and 1.6% rests with the top ten. A word on this clone: Its target is not known.

The length of the CDR3 is 16 residues. In germline, CDR1 is KGHSH, CDR2 LQKENI. V gave up 1 base and J gave up 4 bases; unmatched junction bases: 6. Findings and caveats of the study: In a later analysis, around 18,000 TCR beta sequences were associated with HLA alleles at 0.05 false discovery rate. TCR beta V segments were, for the most part, productive about 87% or about 30% of the time in an earlier analysis. TCR beta chain V- and J-gene trimming was linked, in a later analysis, to a missense variant in DCLRE1C.

All the people who gave samples were healthy bone marrow donors. Sequencing was carried out using PBMCs. This clonotype was obtained from a man aged 45 to 65 in good health and CMV-seronegative. The V and J genes are TRBV18 and TRBJ2-3, with 9 bases that match TRBD2. The CDR3 DNA is TGTGCCAGCTCACCACTCCTGCGGGGGGGCCCAGATACGCAGTATTTT. Its protein is CASSPLLRGGPDTQYF. Using reference TRBV18 and TRBJ2-3 for the parts outside the CDR3, the full variable domain is NAGVMQNPRHLVRRRGQEARLRCSPMKGHSHVYWYRQLPEEGLKFMVYLQKENIIDESGMPKERFSAEFPKEGPSILRIQQVVRGDSAAYFCASSPLLRGGPDTQYFGPGTRLTVL.